This TCR beta chain was captured in a study of shared clonotypes between healthy human individuals. Note on this clone: The antigen is undetermined.

Deep-level assay runs were performed. Assay: immunoSEQ multiplex PCR; the TCRdb copy retains only in-frame clones and omits some. The sample contains about 2.1 million clones, 85% to 95% of which appear only once. General study results and limits: It was the non-shared clonotypes that had lower generation probabilities than clonotypes shared by all four donors.

CDR3 size: 16 residues. Looked up from germline, CDR1 is MDHEN and CDR2 is SYDVKM. The ends lost 3 bases at V and 0 bases at J; junction bases unmatched: 7. Naive CD8 isolation took CD45RO-negative cells positively selected for CCR7 and excluded terminally differentiated effector memory CD45RA+ cells. J is TRBJ2-7 and V is TRBV28, with TRBD1 matching 8 bases. Sample: naive CD8+ T cells from PBMCs. This receptor was obtained from a man aged 18 to 29 in good health. Some clones in this sample may be carry-over from other donors' samples. The CDR3 nucleotides are TGTGCCAGCAGTTTCCCCCGGACAGGGAGCTCCTACGAGCAGTACTTC. This sequence encodes CASSFPRTGSSYEQYF.